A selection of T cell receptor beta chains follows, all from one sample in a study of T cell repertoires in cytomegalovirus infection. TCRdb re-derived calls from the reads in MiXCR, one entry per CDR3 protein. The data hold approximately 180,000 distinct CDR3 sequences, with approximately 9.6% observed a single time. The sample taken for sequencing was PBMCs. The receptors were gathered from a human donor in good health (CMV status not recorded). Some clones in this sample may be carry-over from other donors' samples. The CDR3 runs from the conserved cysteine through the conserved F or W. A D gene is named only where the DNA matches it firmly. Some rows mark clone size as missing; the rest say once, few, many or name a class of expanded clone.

CDR3nt: TGTGCCAGCAGCTTTAGCGGGGACTACAATGAGCAGTTCTTC; CDR3aa: CASSFSGDYNEQFF; j_gene: TRBJ2-1; d_gene: TRBD2; v_gene: TRBV7-2; len: 14; abundance: -
CDR3nt: TGCGCCAGCAGCCAAGATCCAGTCCGCTCTGGGGCCAACGTCCTGACTTTC; CDR3aa: CASSQDPVRSGANVLTF; j_gene: TRBJ2-6; d_gene: -; v_gene: TRBV4-3; len: 17; abundance: -
CDR3nt: TGTGCCAGCAGCCGCACTGGGAGTGCAGATACGCAGTATTTT; CDR3aa: CASSRTGSADTQYF; j_gene: TRBJ2-3; d_gene: -; v_gene: TRBV7-2; len: 14; abundance: many
CDR3nt: TGTGCCAGCAGCTTAGAGGGGGGCGCCTCTAGCTCTGGGGCCAACGTCCTGACTTTC; CDR3aa: CASSLEGGASSSGANVLTF; j_gene: TRBJ2-6; d_gene: -; v_gene: TRBV7-2; len: 19; abundance: -
CDR3nt: TGTGCCAGCAGCAAAAAGTCAGGGGGGGCTGAAGCTTTCTTT; CDR3aa: CASSKKSGGAEAFF; j_gene: TRBJ1-1; d_gene: TRBD1; v_gene: TRBV7-2; len: 14; abundance: many
CDR3nt: TGTGCCAGCAGTTTTTATTCAGACCAAGAGACCCAGTACTTC; CDR3aa: CASSFYSDQETQYF; j_gene: TRBJ2-5; d_gene: -; v_gene: TRBV12-3/TRBV12-4; len: 14; abundance: few
CDR3nt: TGTGCCAGCAGGACGGCACTCCCGAACACCGGGGAGCTGTTTTTT; CDR3aa: CASRTALPNTGELFF; j_gene: TRBJ2-2; d_gene: -; v_gene: TRBV12-3/TRBV12-4; len: 15; abundance: many
CDR3nt: TGTGCCAGCAGCTTAGCGGTGGGAGGCACAGATACGCAGTATTTT; CDR3aa: CASSLAVGGTDTQYF; j_gene: TRBJ2-3; d_gene: -; v_gene: TRBV7-2; len: 15; abundance: many
CDR3nt: TGCAGTGCCAACGATATCAGGGGGCTGGTAGGCACCGGGGAGCTGTTTTTT; CDR3aa: CSANDIRGLVGTGELFF; j_gene: TRBJ2-2; d_gene: TRBD1; v_gene: TRBV20-1; len: 17; abundance: many
CDR3nt: TGTGCCAGCAGATTCGACAGGGCCGGAAAACTGTTTTTT; CDR3aa: CASRFDRAGKLFF; j_gene: TRBJ1-4; d_gene: TRBD1; v_gene: TRBV14; len: 13; abundance: -
CDR3nt: TGTGCCAGCAGCTCCCGGCGGGGGACGGGCGGTGAGCCCCAGTACTTC; CDR3aa: CASSSRRGTGGEPQYF; j_gene: TRBJ2-5; d_gene: TRBD2; v_gene: TRBV27; len: 16; abundance: -
CDR3nt: TGTGCCAGCAGAAACGGACAGGGGGGTGAAAAACTGTTTTTT; CDR3aa: CASRNGQGGEKLFF; j_gene: TRBJ1-4; d_gene: TRBD1; v_gene: TRBV28; len: 14; abundance: few
CDR3nt: TGTGCCAGCAGCTCCGGGACAGGGGGCACCGGGGAGCTGTTTTTT; CDR3aa: CASSSGTGGTGELFF; j_gene: TRBJ2-2; d_gene: TRBD1; v_gene: TRBV7-8; len: 15; abundance: many
CDR3nt: TGTGCCAGCAGCTCCCCCCCAGGGGCTTCCTACGAGCAGTACTTC; CDR3aa: CASSSPPGASYEQYF; j_gene: TRBJ2-7; d_gene: -; v_gene: TRBV7-8; len: 15; abundance: many
CDR3nt: TGTGCCAGCCGGACATCCGGGACAGCTCTATGTGGCTACACCTTC; CDR3aa: CASRTSGTALCGYTF; j_gene: TRBJ1-2; d_gene: TRBD1; v_gene: TRBV2; len: 15; abundance: -
CDR3nt: TGTGCCAGCAGCTTAGGGGACTACGGAGCTTTCTTT; CDR3aa: CASSLGDYGAFF; j_gene: TRBJ1-1; d_gene: -; v_gene: TRBV7-9; len: 12; abundance: many
CDR3nt: TGTGCCAGCAGCTTAGCGAGCGCAACTAATGAAAAACTGTTTTTT; CDR3aa: CASSLASATNEKLFF; j_gene: TRBJ1-4; d_gene: -; v_gene: TRBV7-2; len: 15; abundance: many
CDR3nt: TGTGCCAGCAGCCCGAGTTCCACTGAAGCTTTCTTT; CDR3aa: CASSPSSTEAFF; j_gene: TRBJ1-1; d_gene: -; v_gene: TRBV7-8; len: 12; abundance: many